Presented here are 23 T cell receptor beta chains from one specimen sequenced in a study of vaccination effects on CD4 cells after COVID-19. Method: immunoSEQ multiplex PCR; TCRdb's copy keeps in-frame clones and lacks some. The sample shows tens of thousands of clones, 60% to 80% of them seen only once. CD4+ T cell isolation took place after about nine days of culture. No antigen is known for these receptors. The material was CD4+ T cells from PBMCs cultured without peptide, obtained before COVID-19 vaccination. The receptors derive from a human donor who had a prior SARS-CoV-2 infection.

The chain has TRBV4-3 and TRBJ2-7, with D possibly being TRBD1 (5 bases). Germline CDR1 LGHNA, CDR2 YSLEER. V lost 0 bases and J 6 bases, leaving 9 bases between the germline ends. The CDR3 extends over 13 amino acids. DNA of the CDR3: TGCGCCAGCAGCCAAGAATCAAGGGGCGAGCAGTACTTC. Translated: CASSQESRGEQYF.

J is TRBJ2-2 and V is TRBV2; D is unclear. This CDR3 contains 11 residues. The germline V gene has CDR1 SNHLY and CDR2 FYNNEI. Trimming took off 6 bases at V and 10 bases at J, with 9 bases between the two ends. The CDR3 coding sequence is TGTGCCAGCAGGCGGAACGAGGAGCTGTTTTTT. This translates into CASRRNEELFF.

This clone showed up just once. The chain is built from TRBV27 and TRBJ1-2, with 9 bases identical to TRBD1. V lost 6 bases to trimming and J lost 3 bases; unmatched junction nucleotides: 8. Germline lookup yields CDR1 MNHEY and CDR2 SMNVEV (reference sequence). This CDR3 is 15 amino acids long. DNA of the CDR3: TGTGCCAGCAGGGCCCCGACAGGGGGGGACTATGGCTACACCTTC. Its protein product is CASRAPTGGDYGYTF.

This clone was seen a handful of times. The chain combines TRBV18 with TRBJ2-5; D is unclear. Trimming shortened V by 3 bases and J by 2 bases, and 4 bases separated the two germline ends. The germline CDR1 and CDR2 sequences are KGHSH and LQKENI. CDR3 length: 12 residues. CDR3 coding DNA: TGTGCCAGCTCACCGAATCAAGAGACCCAGTACTTC. This translates into CASSPNQETQYF.

The chain links TRBV5-1 to TRBJ1-1; D perhaps matches TRBD1 (6 bases). The CDR3 has 12 residues. Trimming stripped 5 bases from V and 7 bases from J, with 12 bases between. The V gene's germline CDR1 is SGHRS and CDR2 YFSETQ. The CDR3 bases are TGCGCCAGCAGGGAACGGACAGATGAAGCTTTCTTT. Translating it yields CASRERTDEAFF.

V is TRBV29-1 and J is TRBJ2-3; TRBD2 agrees at 16 bases. V gave up 7 bases and J gave up 6 bases; unmatched junction bases: 7. CDR3 length equals 15 residues. Germline CDR1 is SQVTM and CDR2 is ANQGSEA. CDR3 loop: CSGMGLAGGPDTQYF. The CDR3 region has the DNA TGCAGCGGTATGGGACTAGCGGGAGGGCCGGATACGCAGTATTTT.

This clone was found a few times. One junction end does not reproduce the germline sequence, and a read error may be involved. The chain is built from TRBV7-7 and TRBJ2-1; TRBD2 is a possible D gene (7 bases). Germline V lookup: CDR1 SSHAT, CDR2 FNYEAQ (reference sequence). The CDR3 runs to 15 residues. CDR3 in amino acids: CASSLGGASYNEQFF. CDR3 sequence (DNA): TGTGCTAGCAGCTTAGGGGGGGCGTCCTACAATGAGCAGTTCTTC.

The chain employs TRBV9 and TRBJ2-2; 9 bases agree with TRBD1. CDR1 and CDR2 (germline): SGDLS, YYNGEE. V lost 3 bases and J lost 3; bases outside the gene matches: 3. CDR3 length equals 15 residues. The CDR3 loop reads CASSARTGDTGELFF. The CDR3 bases are TGTGCCAGCAGCGCCCGGACAGGGGACACCGGGGAGCTGTTTTTT.

The rearrangement links TRBV18 to TRBJ1-1; 7 bases match TRBD1. V gave up 3 bases and J gave up 6 bases; unmatched junction bases: 4. CDR1 is KGHSH and CDR2 is LQKENI in the germline V gene. The CDR3 is 13 amino acids. CDR3 nucleotides: TGTGCCAGCTCACCCAGGGGGGGCCCTGAAGCTTTCTTT. Translated, it gives CASSPRGGPEAFF.

J is TRBJ1-3 and V is TRBV3-1 (or the pseudogene TRBV3-2); D is undetermined. V was pared by 4 bases and J by 4 bases, with 8 bases between. CDR3 length equals 13 residues. CDR1 and CDR2 (germline): LGHDT, YNNKEL (reference sequence). The CDR3 DNA follows: TGTGCCAGCAGCCCACAGTGGGGAAACACCATATATTTT. Translating gives CASSPQWGNTIYF.

The chain recombines TRBV3-1 (or the pseudogene TRBV3-2) with TRBJ2-7; D possibly corresponds to TRBD1 (5 bases). Germline V lookup: CDR1 LGHDT, CDR2 YNNKEL (reference sequence). Trimming took 2 bases from V and 3 from J, leaving 8 bases between them. The CDR3 spans 13 residues. The CDR3 reads CASSQHQGYEQYF. CDR3 DNA sequence: TGTGCCAGCAGCCAACATCAGGGCTACGAGCAGTACTTC.

The chain couples TRBV10-3 to TRBJ2-7; D perhaps matches TRBD2 (6 bases). With 6 bases removed from V and 5 bases from J, the gap between germline ends came to 17 bases. CDR1 and CDR2 from the germline V gene are ENHRY and SYGVKD. This CDR3 is built from 14 residues. CDR3 amino acids: CAISDSRRGDEQYF. In nucleotides, the CDR3 is TGTGCCATCAGCGACAGCAGGCGGGGCGACGAGCAGTACTTC.

This clone showed up just a few times. This chain connects TRBV2 to TRBJ2-7, with D unclear. Germline V gives CDR1 SNHLY, CDR2 FYNNEI. The CDR3 consists of 13 residues. Trimming shortened V by 4 bases and J by 1 base, and 8 bases separated the two germline ends. As DNA, the CDR3 is TGTGCCAGCAGTGTTCCGATATCCTACGAGCAGTACTTC. Residues: CASSVPISYEQYF.

V is TRBV6-5 and J is TRBJ1-2; D is unclear. This CDR3 has 12 residues. Trimming removed 2 bases from V and 8 bases from J, with 9 bases in between. Germline values: CDR1 MNHEY, CDR2 SVGAGI. As DNA, the CDR3 is TGTGCCAGCAGTTACCAAGGTGACGGCTACACCTTC. Its translation is CASSYQGDGYTF.

The chain recombines TRBV30 with TRBJ1-5; TRBD1 matches 7 bases. Germline V gene sequence: CDR1 GTSNPN, CDR2 SVGIG (reference sequence). J was trimmed by 9 bases and V by 1 base; bases with no gene match: 12. CDR3 size: 15 residues. The CDR3 here is CAWSGQGGPKRPQHF. DNA of the CDR3: TGTGCCTGGAGTGGACAGGGTGGCCCTAAAAGGCCCCAGCATTTT.

This clone was observed a handful of times. The chain links TRBV18 to TRBJ1-1; 8 bases agree with TRBD1. CDR3 length equals 13 residues. V lost 8 bases, J lost 4 bases, and 6 bases stayed unmatched. Germline-derived CDR1 and CDR2 are KGHSH and LQKENI. DNA of the CDR3: TGTGCCAGCAAGCCGACAGGGGCCACTGAAGCTTTCTTT. Translated: CASKPTGATEAFF.

The chain recombines TRBV7-9 with TRBJ1-2; D ambiguous. This CDR3 region has 13 residues. Per the germline V gene, CDR1 is SEHNR and CDR2 is FQNEAQ (reference sequence). Between the trimmed V and J ends, which lost 2 bases and 8 bases, there was a span of 12 bases. The CDR3 region is CASSLNLAGGYTF. The DNA of the CDR3 is TGTGCCAGCAGCTTAAACCTGGCGGGGGGCTACACCTTC.

The chain uses TRBV5-1 and TRBJ2-3, with D possibly TRBD2 on 7 matching bases. Between the trimmed V and J ends, which lost 4 bases and 1 base, there was a span of 16 bases. The CDR3 has 16 amino acids. CDR1 and CDR2 (germline): SGHRS, YFSETQ. In DNA form, the CDR3 reads TGCGCCAGCAGCCAGAACCCGGGGGGCCGCACAGATACGCAGTATTTT. Encoded protein: CASSQNPGGRTDTQYF.

This clone was observed once. This sequence joins TRBV5-6 and TRBJ1-3; D is unresolved. The CDR3 totals 13 residues. Looked up from germline, CDR1 is SGHDT and CDR2 is YYEEEE. Trimming removed 1 base at V and 0 bases at J, with 2 bases between. The CDR3 coding sequence is TGTGCCAGCAGCTTGACCTCTGGAAACACCATATATTTT. It translates to CASSLTSGNTIYF.

This chain joins TRBV30 and TRBJ1-5; D is possibly TRBD1 (5 bases). Trimming pared 4 bases from V and 2 bases from J, leaving 9 bases between. There are 13 residues in the CDR3. CDR1 and CDR2 from the germline V gene are GTSNPN and SVGIG (reference sequence). The CDR3 is CAWNGGGNQPQHF. DNA of the CDR3: TGTGCCTGGAATGGGGGGGGCAATCAGCCCCAGCATTTT.

The chain is built from TRBV2 and TRBJ2-6; 7 bases agree with TRBD1. In germline, CDR1 is SNHLY, CDR2 FYNNEI. The V and J ends lost 9 bases and 0 bases, in that order; junction bases with no gene match: 5. There are 15 residues in the CDR3. Here the CDR3 DNA reads TGTGCCAGTAGAACAGGGGCCTCTGGGGCCAACGTCCTGACTTTC. The encoded protein is CASRTGASGANVLTF.

The CDR3 DNA sequence: TGTGCCAGCAGCCTCGGACTTGACCCTAGCACAGATACGCAGTATTTT. It translates to CASSLGLDPSTDTQYF. The chain has TRBV11-3 and TRBJ2-3, with D possibly TRBD2 on 5 matching bases. Looked up from germline, CDR1 is SGHNT and CDR2 is YENEEA. The CDR3 length is 16 residues. V gave up 5 bases and J gave up 0 bases, with 15 bases separating them.

The chain has TRBV30 and TRBJ1-1; maybe TRBD1 (6 bases). V was pared by 5 bases and J by 5 bases, with 24 bases between. This CDR3 spans 16 amino acids. The germline CDR1 and CDR2 sequences are GTSNPN and SVGIG (reference sequence). The CDR3 sequence: CAWSGDKQGFLTEAFF. CDR3 coding DNA: TGTGCCTGGTCGGGGGATAAACAGGGATTTTTAACTGAAGCTTTCTTT.